This TCR beta chain was recovered during a study of breast tumors, draining lymph nodes, adjacent tissues. Breast cancer patients provided tissue from their axillary draining lymph nodes. Via MiXCR, TCRdb re-called the multiplex PCR reads, giving one row per CDR3 protein. Found here are approximately 230,000 distinct CDR3 sequences, less than 40% of them singletons; the top ten hold over 3.5%. Sequencing was performed on axillary lymph node tissue. The source is a female donor with breast cancer. Some clones in this sample may be carry-over from other donors' samples.

The CDR3 here is CASSQKVRLAGVKNIQYF. DNA of the CDR3: TGTGCCAGCAGCCAGAAGGTTCGACTAGCGGGGGTGAAAAACATTCAGTACTTC. The chain joins TRBV7-9 to TRBJ2-4; 12 bases are a match to TRBD2. The junction had 12 bases not matched to a gene; V was cut back by 5 bases and J by 4 bases. The germline V gene has CDR1 SEHNR and CDR2 FQNEAQ (reference sequence). The CDR3 length is 18 residues.